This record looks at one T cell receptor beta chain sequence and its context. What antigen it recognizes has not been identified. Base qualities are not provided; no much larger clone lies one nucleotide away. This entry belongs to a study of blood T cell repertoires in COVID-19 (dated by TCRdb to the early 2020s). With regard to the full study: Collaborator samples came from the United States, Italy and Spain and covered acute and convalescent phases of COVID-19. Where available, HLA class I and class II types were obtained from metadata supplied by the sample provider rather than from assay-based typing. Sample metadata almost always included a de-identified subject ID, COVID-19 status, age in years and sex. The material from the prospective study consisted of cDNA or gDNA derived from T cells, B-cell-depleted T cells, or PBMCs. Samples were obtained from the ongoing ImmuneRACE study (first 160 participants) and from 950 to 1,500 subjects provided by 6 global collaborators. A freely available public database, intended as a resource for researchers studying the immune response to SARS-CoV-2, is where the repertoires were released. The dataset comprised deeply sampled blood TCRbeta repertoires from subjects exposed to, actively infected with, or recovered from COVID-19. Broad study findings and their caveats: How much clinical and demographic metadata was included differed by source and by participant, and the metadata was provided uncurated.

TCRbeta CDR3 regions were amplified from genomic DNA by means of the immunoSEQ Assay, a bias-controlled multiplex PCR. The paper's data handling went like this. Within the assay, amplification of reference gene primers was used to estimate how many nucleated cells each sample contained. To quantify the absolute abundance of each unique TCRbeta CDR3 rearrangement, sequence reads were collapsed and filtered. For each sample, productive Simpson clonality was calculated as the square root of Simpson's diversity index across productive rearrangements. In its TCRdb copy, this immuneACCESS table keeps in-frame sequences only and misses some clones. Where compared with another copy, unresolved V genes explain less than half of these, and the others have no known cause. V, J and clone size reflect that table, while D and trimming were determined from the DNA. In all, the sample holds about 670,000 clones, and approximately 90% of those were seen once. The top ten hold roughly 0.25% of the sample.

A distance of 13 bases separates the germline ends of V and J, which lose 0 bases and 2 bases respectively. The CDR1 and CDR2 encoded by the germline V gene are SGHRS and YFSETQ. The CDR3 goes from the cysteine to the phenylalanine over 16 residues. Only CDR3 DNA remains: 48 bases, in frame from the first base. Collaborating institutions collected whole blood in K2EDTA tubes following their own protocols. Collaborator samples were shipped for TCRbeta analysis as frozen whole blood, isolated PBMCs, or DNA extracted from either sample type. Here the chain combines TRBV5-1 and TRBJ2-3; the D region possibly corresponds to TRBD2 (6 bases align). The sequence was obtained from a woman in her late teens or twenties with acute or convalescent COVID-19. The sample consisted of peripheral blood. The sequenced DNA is TGCGCCAGCAGCTTGGCCAGCGGGTTTTCCACAGATACGCAGTATTTT. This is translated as CASSLASGFSTDTQYF.